The sequence of this T cell receptor (beta chain) was determined in a study of blood T cell repertoires in COVID-19. Overall study context: Sites in the United States, Italy and Spain provided acute and convalescent COVID-19 samples. Nucleic acid was either cDNA or gDNA, and it came from T cells, B-cell-depleted T cells, or PBMCs.

In the study's own analysis: Amplification of reference gene primers was used by the study to estimate nucleated cell counts. Only in-frame clones appear in the TCRdb table, and some are missing; sequencing was by immunoSEQ multiplex PCR. V, J and clone size reflect that table, while D and trimming were determined from the DNA. The sample records 200,000 to 250,000 clones, around 82% being singletons. Per the germline V gene, CDR1 is SGHAT and CDR2 is FQDESV (reference sequence). The CDR3 runs to 13 residues. Trimming removed 4 bases from V and 7 bases from J, with 14 bases in between. The receptor comes from a woman aged 55-70 years with acute or convalescent COVID-19. The chain couples TRBV11-1 to TRBJ2-7; maybe TRBD2 (5 bases). Material for sequencing was peripheral blood. CDR3 in amino acids: CASSSNEDWEQYF. CDR3 bases: TGTGCCAGCAGCTCCAATGAGGACTGGGAGCAGTACTTC. Using reference TRBV11-1 and TRBJ2-7 for the parts outside the CDR3, the full variable domain is EAEVAQSPRYKITEKSQAVAFWCDPISGHATLYWYRQILGQGPELLVQFQDESVVDDSQLPKDRFSAERLKGVDSTLKIQPAELGDSAMYLCASSSNEDWEQYFGPGTRLTVT.